This entry lists 10 T cell receptor beta chains sequenced from one sample in a study of T cell responses to AZD1222 COVID-19 vaccine. Libraries were prepared by immunoSEQ multiplex PCR; TCRdb keeps only in-frame clonotypes and omits some of them. The sample contains 95,000 to 150,000 clones, 89% of which appear only once. Sequencing was performed on peripheral blood, taken on day 0 of AZD1222 vaccination. These receptors all stem from an adult in good health.

This chain links TRBV6-5 with TRBJ2-1; TRBD2 matches at 12 bases. In germline, CDR1 is MNHEY, CDR2 SVGAGI. This CDR3 comprises 15 residues. Trimming removed 6 bases from V and 0 bases from J; junction bases left unmatched: 0. CDR3 in amino acids: CASRTSGSSYNEQFF. The DNA of the CDR3 is TGTGCCAGCAGGACTAGCGGGAGCTCCTACAATGAGCAGTTCTTC.

This clone was recorded once. The genes are TRBV2 and TRBJ1-3; unclear D gene. V was clipped by 8 bases and J by 0 bases, with 8 bases between them. The length of the CDR3 is 13 residues. From germline, CDR1 is SNHLY and CDR2 FYNNEI. CDR3 sequence (DNA): TGTGCCAGCTACCGGGACTCTGGAAACACCATATATTTT. Translated: CASYRDSGNTIYF.

The chain is built from TRBV28 and TRBJ1-1, with a weak D call TRBD1 (5 bases). The germline CDR1 and CDR2 sequences are MDHEN and SYDVKM. V dropped 6 bases and J dropped 2 bases, with 16 bases sitting between them. This CDR3 is 15 amino acids long. The CDR3 DNA follows: TGTGCCAGCAGGCAGGGATTTTTTGGAAACACTGAAGCTTTCTTT. Amino acid sequence: CASRQGFFGNTEAFF. Complete variable domain (other parts from reference TRBV28 and TRBJ1-1): DVKVTQSSRYLVKRTGEKVFLECVQDMDHENMFWYRQDPGLGLRLIYFSYDVKMKEKGDIPEGYSVSREKKERFSLILESASTNQTSMYLCASRQGFFGNTEAFFGQGTRLTVV.

The chain uses TRBV5-8 and TRBJ2-5; 12 nucleotides align to TRBD2. The germline V gene has CDR1 SGHTS and CDR2 YDEGEE. With 1 base clipped from V and 5 bases from J, the junction kept 0 bases outside the gene matches. The CDR3 is 14 residues long. CDR3 DNA sequence: TGTGCCAGCAGCTTGACTAGCGGGGGGGAGACCCAGTACTTC. Its translation: CASSLTSGGETQYF.

The chain links TRBV4-1 to TRBJ1-5, with D tentatively TRBD1 (5 bases). This CDR3 region has 15 residues. Trimming took 2 bases from V and 7 from J, leaving 15 bases between them. From germline, CDR1 is MGHRA and CDR2 YSYEKL. The CDR3 bases are TGCGCCAGCAGCCAAAGGGTCGGGGGTGGCCAGCCCCAGCATTTT. Protein: CASSQRVGGGQPQHF.

The gene calls are TRBV6-1 and TRBJ2-7; D is unclear. This CDR3 comprises 15 residues. V shed 2 bases and J shed 0 bases, with 11 bases lying between them. Germline loops: CDR1 MNHNS, CDR2 SASEGT. As DNA, the CDR3 is TGTGCCAGCAGTGAAAGGGCAGGCCCCTCCTACGAGCAGTACTTC. Protein sequence: CASSERAGPSYEQYF.

This clone was found once. CDR3 DNA sequence: TGTGCCAGCAGTCTCGGACCGCGCAATCAGCCCCAGCATTTT. Translation: CASSLGPRNQPQHF. This chain links TRBV6-5 with TRBJ1-5, with D hard to call. The CDR3 sequence is 14 residues long. Germline V gives CDR1 MNHEY, CDR2 SVGAGI. V was trimmed by 5 bases and J by 2 bases, leaving 10 bases between them.

The J gene is TRBJ1-1, the V gene TRBV7-3, with D unclear. Per germline, CDR1 SGHTA and CDR2 FQGTGA. CDR3 length: 14 amino acids. Trimming cost V 5 bases and J 0 bases, with 10 bases left between them. The CDR3 spells CASSPSSMNTEAFF. DNA of the CDR3: TGTGCCAGCAGCCCCTCCTCTATGAACACTGAAGCTTTCTTT.

J is TRBJ1-5 and V is TRBV6-6; D is undetermined. This CDR3 has 14 residues. V was trimmed by 11 bases and J by 8 bases, leaving 22 bases between them. CDR1 and CDR2 from the germline V gene are MNHNY and SVGAGI (reference sequence). The CDR3 loop reads CAAVGLESAEPQHF. The CDR3, as DNA: TGTGCCGCCGTCGGGTTAGAATCCGCGGAGCCCCAGCATTTT.

The chain recombines TRBV28 with TRBJ1-2; 9 bases agree with TRBD1. CDR1 and CDR2 from the germline V gene are MDHEN and SYDVKM. J was trimmed by 3 bases and V by 6 bases; bases with no gene match: 8. The CDR3 is 15 amino acids. The chain's CDR3 is CASSLTGGFHYGYTF. CDR3 bases: TGTGCCAGCAGCCTGACAGGGGGGTTCCACTATGGCTACACCTTC.